This TCR beta chain was observed in a study of T-cell reconstitution after alpha-beta-depleted transplantation in children. It was with unique molecular identifiers that the TCRbeta library was prepared. TCRdb used MiXCR to reprocess the PCR reads, holding one entry per CDR3 protein. Of 750,000 to 950,000 distinct CDR3 sequences in the sample, around 17% were seen once. In its sample, this clonotype was seen a few times. Its antigen is not known. Study conclusions and caveats: After one year, T-cell counts and TCRbeta diversity mostly came from new T cells. It was surviving recipient T cells and thymic progenitors that gave some patients high TCRbeta diversity at day 60.

CDR3 length equals 17 residues. CDR1 SGHTA and CDR2 FQGTGA come from the germline V gene. Trimming cost V 2 bases and J 5 bases, with 19 bases left between them. This specimen was PBMCs, mostly from graft donor cells, taken 360 days after TCRalphabeta/CD19-depleted stem cell transplant. The chain couples TRBV7-3 to TRBJ2-1, with D possibly being TRBD1 (5 bases). The source is a male patient between 10 and 17 years old who had a stem cell transplant for acute lymphoblastic leukemia, so the T cells may come from the graft donor. The chain's CDR3 is CASSLRPDSKGDNEQFF. The DNA for the CDR3 is TGTGCCAGCAGCTTACGGCCGGATTCAAAAGGGGACAATGAGCAGTTCTTC.